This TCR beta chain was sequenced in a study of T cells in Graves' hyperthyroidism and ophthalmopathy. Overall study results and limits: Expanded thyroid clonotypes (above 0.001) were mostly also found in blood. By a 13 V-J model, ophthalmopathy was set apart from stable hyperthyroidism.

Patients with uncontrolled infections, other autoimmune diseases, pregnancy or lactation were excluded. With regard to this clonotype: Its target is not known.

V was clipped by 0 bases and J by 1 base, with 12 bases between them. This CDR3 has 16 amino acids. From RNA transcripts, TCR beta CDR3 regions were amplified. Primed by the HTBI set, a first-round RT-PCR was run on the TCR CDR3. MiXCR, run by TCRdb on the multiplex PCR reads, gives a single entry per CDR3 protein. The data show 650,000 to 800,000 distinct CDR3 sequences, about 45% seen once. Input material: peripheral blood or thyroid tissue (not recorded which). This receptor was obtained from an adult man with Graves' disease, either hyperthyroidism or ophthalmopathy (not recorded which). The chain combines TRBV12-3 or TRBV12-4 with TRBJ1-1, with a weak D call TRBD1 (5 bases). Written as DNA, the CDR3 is TGTGCCAGCAGTTTAGCAGCAGGGAGGGGGAACACTGAAGCTTTCTTT. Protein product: CASSLAAGRGNTEAFF.